The TCR beta chain described here comes from a study of metastatic and nonmetastatic thyroid tumors. Each patient went into thyroid surgery without having received any treatment. Regarding the study as a whole: TCR beta diversity was reportedly significantly higher in malignant thyroid tumors than benign nodules, in blood and tumor.

The CDR3 is 16 residues long. With 3 bases removed from V and 2 bases from J, the gap between germline ends came to 13 bases. CDR1 KGHDR and CDR2 SFDVKD come from the germline V gene. TCRdb re-processed the PCR reads through MiXCR. The sample carries approximately 40,000 clones, 28% recorded once. This clone was seen many times. What it recognizes is unknown. The chain combines TRBV24-1 with TRBJ2-1; D unclear. The receptor comes from a male donor with papillary thyroid cancer or a benign thyroid nodule (not recorded which). Some clones in this sample may be carry-over from other donors' samples. Sequencing used blood. The CDR3 is CATSDGQTLPYNEQFF. The CDR3 nucleotides read TGTGCCACCAGTGATGGGCAGACATTGCCCTACAATGAGCAGTTCTTC.